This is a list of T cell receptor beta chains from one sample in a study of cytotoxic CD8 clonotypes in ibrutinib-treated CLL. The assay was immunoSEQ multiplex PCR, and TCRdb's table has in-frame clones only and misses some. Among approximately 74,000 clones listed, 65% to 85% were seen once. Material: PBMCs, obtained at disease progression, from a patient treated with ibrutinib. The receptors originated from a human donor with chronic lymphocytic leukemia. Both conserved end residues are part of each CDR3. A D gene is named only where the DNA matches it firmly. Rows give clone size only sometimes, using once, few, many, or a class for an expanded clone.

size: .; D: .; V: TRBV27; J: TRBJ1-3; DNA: TGTGCCAGCAGTTTTAGCCAGGGCCCCAACTCTGGAAACACCATATATTTT; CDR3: CASSFSQGPNSGNTIYF
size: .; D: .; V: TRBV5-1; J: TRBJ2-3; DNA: TGCGCCAGCAGCTTGGGTACACACACAGATACGCAGTATTTT; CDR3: CASSLGTHTDTQYF
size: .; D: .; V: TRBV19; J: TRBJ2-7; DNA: TGTGCCAGTAGTATAGGACTAGGGATCTACGAGCAGTACTTC; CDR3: CASSIGLGIYEQYF
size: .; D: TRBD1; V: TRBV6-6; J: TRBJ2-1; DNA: TGTGCCAGCAGACCTTGGACAGGCAGGGCTTACAATGAGCAGTTCTTC; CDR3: CASRPWTGRAYNEQFF
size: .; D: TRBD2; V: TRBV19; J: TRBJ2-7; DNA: TGTGCCAGTAAGACTAGCGGGAGTTACGAGCAGTACTTC; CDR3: CASKTSGSYEQYF
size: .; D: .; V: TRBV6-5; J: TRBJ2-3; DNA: TGTGCCAGCAGTTACTCCAAAGATACGCAGTATTTT; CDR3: CASSYSKDTQYF
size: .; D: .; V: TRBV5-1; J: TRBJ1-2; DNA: TGCGCCAGCAGCTTTAAGGACGGCGCCGGCGGCTACACCTTC; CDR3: CASSFKDGAGGYTF
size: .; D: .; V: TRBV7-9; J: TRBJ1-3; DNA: TGTGCCAGCAGCTCAGGGTCAGAAAACACCATATATTTT; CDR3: CASSSGSENTIYF
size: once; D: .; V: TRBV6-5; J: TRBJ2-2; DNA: TGTGCCAGCAGTTACTGGGCCGGGGAGCTGTTTTTT; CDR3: CASSYWAGELFF
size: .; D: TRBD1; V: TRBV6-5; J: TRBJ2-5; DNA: TGTGCCAGCAGACCCTGGACAGGGAGAGAGACCCAGTACTTC; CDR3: CASRPWTGRETQYF
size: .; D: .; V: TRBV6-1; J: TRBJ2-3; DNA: TGTGCGGCCAATGCCAGGGGTGGCACAGATACGCAGTATTTT; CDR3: CAANARGGTDTQYF
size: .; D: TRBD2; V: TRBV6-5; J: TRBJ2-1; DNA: TGTGCCAGCAGTCCCGGGACTAGCGGGAGAAATGAGCAGTTCTTC; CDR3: CASSPGTSGRNEQFF
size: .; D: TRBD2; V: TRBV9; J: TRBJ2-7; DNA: TGTGCCAGCAGCGCTACTAGCGGGAGGGCCGCCGAGCAGTACTTC; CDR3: CASSATSGRAAEQYF
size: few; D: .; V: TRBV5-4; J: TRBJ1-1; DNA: TGTGCCAGCAGCTCCAGCTCAGGTGGGGGAGCTTTCTTT; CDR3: CASSSSSGGGAFF
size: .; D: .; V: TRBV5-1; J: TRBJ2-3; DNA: TGCGCCAGCAGCTTGGTTGGCACAGATACGCAGTATTTT; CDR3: CASSLVGTDTQYF
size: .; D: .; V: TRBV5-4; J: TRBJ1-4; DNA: TGTGCCAGCAGGCCAATGGGGGGGAGGGAAAAACTGTTTTTT; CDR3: CASRPMGGREKLFF
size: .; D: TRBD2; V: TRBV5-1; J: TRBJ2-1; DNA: TGCGCCAGCAAGCGGGGCGGAGGTTTCCATGAGCAGTTCTTC; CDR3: CASKRGGGFHEQFF
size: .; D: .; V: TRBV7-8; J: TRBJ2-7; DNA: TGTGCCAGCAGCCCCAGGGCCTACTACGAGCAGTACTTC; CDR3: CASSPRAYYEQYF
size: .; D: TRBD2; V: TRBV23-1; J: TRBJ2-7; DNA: TGCGCCAGCAGTCAGACCCTAGCGGGAGCCCTCTCCTACGAGCAGTACTTC; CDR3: CASSQTLAGALSYEQYF
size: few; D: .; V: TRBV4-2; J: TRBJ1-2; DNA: TGTGCCAGCAGCCCACTCTCCGGGGCTAACTATGGCTACACCTTC; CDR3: CASSPLSGANYGYTF
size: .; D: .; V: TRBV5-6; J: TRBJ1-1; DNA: TGTGCCAGCAGCTTGGTTCCTACAAACACTGAAGCTTTCTTT; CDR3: CASSLVPTNTEAFF
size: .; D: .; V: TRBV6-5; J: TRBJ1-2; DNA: TGTGCCAGCAGTTACGCTAACAGGGTTCCCTATGGCTACACCTTC; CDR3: CASSYANRVPYGYTF
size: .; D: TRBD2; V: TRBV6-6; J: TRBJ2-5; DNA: TGTGCCAGCGCCAACCAACTAGCGGGATACCAAGAGACCCAGTACTTC; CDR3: CASANQLAGYQETQYF
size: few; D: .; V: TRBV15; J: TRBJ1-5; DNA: TGTGCCACCAGCAGAGACGCCGAACCGGGTCAGCCCCAGCATTTT; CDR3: CATSRDAEPGQPQHF
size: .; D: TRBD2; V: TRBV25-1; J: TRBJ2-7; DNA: TGTGCCAGCAGTGAATCCCTACTAGCGGGGGGGAACCAGTACTTC; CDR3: CASSESLLAGGNQYF
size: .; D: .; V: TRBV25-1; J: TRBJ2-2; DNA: TGTGCCAGCGGGGGACGGTGGAACACCGGGGAGCTGTTTTTT; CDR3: CASGGRWNTGELFF
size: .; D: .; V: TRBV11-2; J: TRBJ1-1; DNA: TGTGCCAGCAGCTTCTGGGAAAACACTGAAGCTTTCTTT; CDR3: CASSFWENTEAFF
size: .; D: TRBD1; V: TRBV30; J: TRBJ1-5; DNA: TGTGCCTGGAAGCTACAGGGGGTGCGTCAGCCCCAGCATTTT; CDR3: CAWKLQGVRQPQHF
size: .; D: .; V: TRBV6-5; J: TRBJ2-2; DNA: TGTGCCACCCTTCCTCTAGGGGCAGGGGAGCTGTTTTTT; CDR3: CATLPLGAGELFF
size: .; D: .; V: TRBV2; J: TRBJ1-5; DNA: TGTGCCAGCAGTGATGGAGCGGCAAATCAGCCCCAGCATTTT; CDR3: CASSDGAANQPQHF
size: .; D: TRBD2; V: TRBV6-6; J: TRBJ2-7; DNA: TGTGCCAGCACCTTACTAGCGGGTAAGACCTACGAGCAGTACTTC; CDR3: CASTLLAGKTYEQYF
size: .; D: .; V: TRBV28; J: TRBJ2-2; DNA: TGTGCCAGCAGTTTATGGCGCGGGGGCAACCCAACCGGGGAGCTGTTTTTT; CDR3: CASSLWRGGNPTGELFF
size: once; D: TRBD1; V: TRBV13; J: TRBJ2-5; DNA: TGTGCCAGCAGCTTCTGGACAGGGGGAGAGACCCAGTACTTC; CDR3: CASSFWTGGETQYF
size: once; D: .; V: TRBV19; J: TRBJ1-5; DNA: TGTGCCAGTCAGGGAACCCCATACAATCAGCCCCAGCATTTT; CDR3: CASQGTPYNQPQHF
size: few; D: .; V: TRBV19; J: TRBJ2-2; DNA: TGTGCCAGTAGTATAGATTCTATGCGGGACACCTCCCCGCTAAGGGACACCGGGGAGCTGTTTTTT; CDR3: CASSIDSMRDTSPLRDTGELFF
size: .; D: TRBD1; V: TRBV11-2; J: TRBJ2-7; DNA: TGTGCCAGCAGCTTAGCCGGGACAGGGTGGTCCTACGAGCAGTACTTC; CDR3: CASSLAGTGWSYEQYF
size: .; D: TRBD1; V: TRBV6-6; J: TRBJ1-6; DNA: TGTGCCAGCAATCCGACAGGGAAAATGAATTCACCCCTCCACTTT; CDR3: CASNPTGKMNSPLHF
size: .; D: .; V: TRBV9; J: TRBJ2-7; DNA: TGTGCCAGCAGCCCGAGATTTCCGAACGAGCAGTACTTC; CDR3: CASSPRFPNEQYF
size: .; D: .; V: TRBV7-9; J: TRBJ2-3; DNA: TGTGCCAGCAGCTTAGGAGTCCCAGTAAATCCAGATACGCAGTATTTT; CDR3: CASSLGVPVNPDTQYF
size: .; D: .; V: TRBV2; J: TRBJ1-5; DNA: TGTGCCAGCAGTGAGCCTAATCAGCCCCAGCATTTT; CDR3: CASSEPNQPQHF
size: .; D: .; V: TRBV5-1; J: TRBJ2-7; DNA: TGCGCCAGCAGCCGCGGTCTAGGCGGCGGCTCCTACGAGCAGTACTTC; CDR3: CASSRGLGGGSYEQYF
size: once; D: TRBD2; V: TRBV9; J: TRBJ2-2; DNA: TGTGCCAGCAGCGTAGGACTAGCGGGAGGGGGATTCGCGAACACCGGGGAGCTGTTTTTT; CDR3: CASSVGLAGGGFANTGELFF
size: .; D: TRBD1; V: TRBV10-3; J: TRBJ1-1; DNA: TGTGCCATCGGTGGGACAGGGGGAGTGAACACTGAAGCTTTCTTT; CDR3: CAIGGTGGVNTEAFF
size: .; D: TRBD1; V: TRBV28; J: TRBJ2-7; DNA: TGTGCCAGCAGTCGGCTGACAGGGTGGAACGAGCAGTACTTC; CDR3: CASSRLTGWNEQYF
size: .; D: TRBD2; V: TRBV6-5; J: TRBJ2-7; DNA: TGTGCCAGCAGTTACTCGACTAGCGGGATGCAGTACTTC; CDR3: CASSYSTSGMQYF
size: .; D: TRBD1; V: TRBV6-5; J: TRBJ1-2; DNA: TGTGCCAGCAGTTACTCGGGGACAGGGGGACTAGGCTACACCTTC; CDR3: CASSYSGTGGLGYTF
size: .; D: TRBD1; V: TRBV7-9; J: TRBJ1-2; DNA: TGTGCCAGCAGCCCCAGGGGGTCCAACTATGGCTACACCTTC; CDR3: CASSPRGSNYGYTF
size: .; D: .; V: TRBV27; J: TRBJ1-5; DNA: TGTGCCAGCAGTTTCAGGGGAAGCAATCAGCCCCAGCATTTT; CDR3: CASSFRGSNQPQHF
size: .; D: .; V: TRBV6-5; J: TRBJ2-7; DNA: TGTGCCAGCAGTTCTTCATATCCTCTGGCCGAGCAGTACTTC; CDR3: CASSSSYPLAEQYF
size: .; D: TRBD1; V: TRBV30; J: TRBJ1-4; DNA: TGTGCCTGGAAACGGACAGGGACAACTAATGAAAAACTGTTTTTT; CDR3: CAWKRTGTTNEKLFF
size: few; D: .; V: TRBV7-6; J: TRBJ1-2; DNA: TGTGCCAGCAGCGGCCCCCACAGAAACTATGGCTACACCTTC; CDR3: CASSGPHRNYGYTF
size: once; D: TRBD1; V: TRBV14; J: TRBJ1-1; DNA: TGTGCCAGCAGACCCAAGACAGGGAAAGCTTTCTTT; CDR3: CASRPKTGKAFF
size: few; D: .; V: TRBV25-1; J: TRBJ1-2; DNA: TGTGCCAGCAGTTTTTACACTAACTATGGCTACACCTTC; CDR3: CASSFYTNYGYTF